Included here is one T cell receptor (beta chain) sequence, with context. Its antigen is currently unknown. This sample is drawn from a study of a mutant IDH1 vaccine in newly diagnosed glioma. TCRdb's copy holds only in-frame clones and misses some; the assay was immunoSEQ multiplex PCR. The table shows tens of thousands of clones, with roughly 86% occurring only once. Stated time point: week 35, safety follow-up. In the vaccine, a single dose held 300 ug of the mutant IDH1 20-mer peptide, along with topical imiquimod. V was clipped by 4 bases and J by 7 bases, with 20 bases between them. The germline V gene encodes CDR1 MNHEY and CDR2 SMNVEV (reference sequence). The CDR3 totals 15 residues.

The V and J genes are TRBV27 and TRBJ2-7; maybe TRBD2 (5 bases). The starting material was PBMCs, obtained from a glioma patient whose treatment included an IDH1 peptide vaccine. The origin of this receptor is a man aged 25-45 years with glioma. The CDR3: CASSYGMTPAGEQYF. The CDR3 bases are TGTGCCAGCAGTTACGGGATGACACCGGCTGGGGAGCAGTACTTC.